The present T cell receptor beta chain was sequenced within a study of blood T cell repertoires in COVID-19. Study-level background: In each case, the material was cDNA or gDNA derived from T cells, B-cell-depleted T cells, or PBMCs.

CDR3 size: 15 residues. The V gene's germline CDR1 is SGHNT and CDR2 YENEEA. V gave up 6 bases and J gave up 5 bases, with 16 bases separating them. Some clones are missing from TCRdb's copy, which holds only in-frame ones; the method was immunoSEQ multiplex PCR. The profile shows about 140,000 clones, around four fifths of them singletons. This clone was observed a single time. The chain combines TRBV11-3 with TRBJ2-2; perhaps TRBD2 as D (6 bases). The sequenced sample was peripheral blood. The clonotype comes from a woman aged 80 or older with acute or convalescent COVID-19. CDR3 coding DNA: TGTGCCAGCAGTTTATCAGGGAGGTGGACCGGGGAGCTGTTTTTT. This sequence encodes CASSLSGRWTGELFF.